Listed here are 2 T cell receptor beta chains from one sample, sequenced in a study of cytomegalovirus exposure and HLA in healthy donors. Both 60 Vbeta primers and 13 Jbeta primers went into the PCR. The table came from immunoSEQ multiplex PCR; TCRdb's copy has only in-frame clones and leaves some out. The sample lists some 200,000 clones; more than 65% were seen once. The sample comprised PBMCs. These receptors were collected from a female donor in good health and CMV-seronegative.

A note on this clone: The junction departs from germline at one end; a sequencing error may be responsible. This chain joins TRBV7-9 and TRBJ2-5; 8 positions match TRBD1. CDR3 length equals 17 residues. CDR1 is SEHNR, CDR2 FQNEAQ, per germline (reference sequence). CDR3 in amino acids: CSSSSPKDRENQETQYF. CDR3 DNA sequence: TGTTCCAGCAGCTCCCCGAAGGACAGGGAAAACCAAGAGACCCAGTACTTC.

The chain joins TRBV29-1 to TRBJ2-1, with 10 bases identical to TRBD1. CDR1 and CDR2 from the germline V gene are SQVTM and ANQGSEA. This CDR3 contains 14 residues. The junction had 2 bases not matched to a gene; V was cut back by 4 bases and J by 2 bases. The CDR3 loop is CSVGGTGAYNEQFF. The DNA for the CDR3 is TGCAGCGTTGGGGGGACAGGGGCCTACAATGAGCAGTTCTTC.